Listed below are T cell receptor beta chains from one sample, sequenced in a study of beta chain features in type 1 diabetes. Profiling relied on immunoSEQ multiplex PCR, and the TCRdb table lists in-frame clones only, not all of them. The sample holds some 350,000 clones, 8% to 10% seen once. Sequenced: central memory CD4+ T cells from blood. Every receptor here comes from a man younger than 45 with type 1 diabetes. Both conserved end residues are part of each CDR3. A D gene is named only where the DNA matches it firmly. Some rows have no size entry. The others give once, few or many, or a class for an expanded clone.

j_call clone_size v_call d_call cdr3_aa cdr3_nt
TRBJ2-1 NA TRBV9 TRBD2 CASSVVVTSGIKLRYNEQFF TGTGCCAGCAGCGTAGTGGTGACTAGCGGGATTAAACTTAGGTACAATGAGCAGTTCTTC
TRBJ2-2 few TRBV15 NA CATSRDISGPNTGELFF TGTGCCACCAGCAGAGATATAAGCGGTCCGAACACCGGGGAGCTGTTTTTT
TRBJ1-2 few TRBV28 TRBD1 CASSIYGTGGWYGYTF TGTGCCAGCAGTATCTACGGGACAGGGGGCTGGTATGGCTACACCTTC
TRBJ1-4 few TRBV19 TRBD1 CASKGTGNEKLFF TGTGCCAGTAAGGGGACAGGGAATGAAAAACTGTTTTTT
TRBJ1-1 NA TRBV28 TRBD1 CASSPGGVWEAFF TGTGCCAGCAGTCCAGGGGGCGTCTGGGAAGCTTTCTTT
TRBJ2-2 NA TRBV7-9 NA CASSLARGTGELFF TGTGCCAGCAGCTTAGCCCGGGGAACCGGGGAGCTGTTTTTT
TRBJ2-3 few TRBV5-6 TRBD1 CASSLSTGVDTQYF TGTGCCAGCAGCCTGAGTACAGGGGTTGATACGCAGTATTTT
TRBJ2-1 few TRBV5-1 TRBD2 CASSLSGSGGYNEQFF TGCGCCAGCAGCTTGTCGGGTAGCGGGGGCTACAATGAGCAGTTCTTC
TRBJ1-5 few TRBV6-1 TRBD1 CASSSGQGTDQPQHF TGTGCCAGCAGTTCTGGACAGGGGACCGATCAGCCCCAGCATTTT
TRBJ1-2 NA TRBV6-1 NA CASSEEVGHNYGYTF TGTGCCAGCAGTGAAGAGGTGGGGCACAACTATGGCTACACCTTC
TRBJ2-1 few TRBV9 TRBD2 CASRNSGNNEQFF TGTGCCAGCCGGAATAGCGGGAACAATGAGCAGTTCTTC
TRBJ1-1 few TRBV7-2 NA CASSSQGPYAEAFF TGTGCCAGCAGCTCGCAGGGACCCTACGCTGAAGCTTTCTTT
TRBJ2-7 few TRBV28 NA CASSRSRAPYF TGTGCCAGCAGCAGATCGAGGGCCCCGTACTTC
TRBJ2-7 few TRBV5-6 TRBD1 CASSLLRAGGDGQYF TGTGCCAGCAGCTTGCTTCGGGCAGGGGGCGATGGGCAGTACTTC
TRBJ1-1 many TRBV12-5 NA CASAEEAFF TGTGCTAGTGCCGAAGAAGCTTTCTTT
TRBJ1-5 NA TRBV28 TRBD1 CASSDTGTGAWNQPQHF TGTGCCAGCAGCGATACCGGGACAGGGGCGTGGAATCAGCCCCAGCATTTT
TRBJ2-1 NA TRBV6-5 NA CASSPNTRGYNEQFF TGTGCCAGCAGCCCAAATACTAGGGGATACAATGAGCAGTTCTTC
TRBJ1-1 NA TRBV6-1 NA CAGTGSSGGEAFF TGTGCCGGCACAGGGTCTTCAGGAGGGGAAGCTTTCTTT
TRBJ1-1 NA TRBV28 NA CASSFGGANTEAFF TGTGCCAGCAGTTTTGGGGGGGCGAACACTGAAGCTTTCTTT
TRBJ2-2 few TRBV25-1 NA CASMAQLNTGELFF TGTGCCAGCATGGCACAGCTCAACACCGGGGAGCTGTTTTTT
TRBJ2-1 NA TRBV11-1 TRBD2 CASSLGLAGGGEQFF TGTGCCAGCAGCTTAGGACTAGCGGGAGGAGGTGAGCAGTTCTTC
TRBJ2-7 NA TRBV6-6 TRBD1 CASSVGTGGYEQYF TGTGCCAGCAGTGTCGGGACAGGGGGTTACGAGCAGTACTTC
TRBJ1-3 NA TRBV7-3 TRBD1 CASSSGTGDGNTIYF TGTGCCAGCAGCTCTGGGACAGGGGATGGAAACACCATATATTTT
TRBJ2-7 few TRBV13 TRBD2 CASSLLAGGAYEQYF TGTGCCAGCAGCTTACTAGCGGGAGGTGCCTACGAGCAGTACTTC
TRBJ1-2 few TRBV7-2 NA CASSLALGSGYTF TGTGCCAGCAGCTTAGCGCTTGGGAGTGGCTACACCTTC
TRBJ2-7 many TRBV27 TRBD1 CASSLRDRAYEQYF TGTGCCAGCAGTTTACGGGACAGGGCCTACGAGCAGTACTTC
TRBJ2-1 medium-sized TRBV10-3 NA CAISGSQEQFF TGTGCCATCAGTGGTTCTCAAGAGCAGTTCTTC
TRBJ1-1 NA TRBV6-5 TRBD1 CACIGQDTEAFF TGTGCCTGCATCGGACAGGACACTGAAGCTTTCTTT
TRBJ2-7 NA TRBV5-1 TRBD2 CASSGLVSYEQYF TGCGCCAGCAGCGGACTAGTGTCCTACGAGCAGTACTTC
TRBJ2-7 NA TRBV7-2 TRBD2 CASRGTSGSRYEQYF TGTGCCAGCAGGGGAACTAGCGGGAGTAGGTACGAGCAGTACTTC
TRBJ2-7 many TRBV2 TRBD2 CASSDGLAGLSYEQYF TGTGCCAGCAGTGACGGGCTAGCGGGTCTCTCCTACGAGCAGTACTTC
TRBJ1-1 NA TRBV7-2 NA CASALVQQNTEAFF TGTGCCAGCGCCCTAGTCCAGCAAAACACTGAAGCTTTCTTT
TRBJ2-3 few TRBV11-2 NA CASSPYLTSPLDTQYF TGTGCCAGCAGCCCCTACTTGACTAGTCCTTTGGATACGCAGTATTTT
TRBJ2-2 few TRBV5-1 NA CASSWWDRNTGELFF TGCGCCAGCAGCTGGTGGGACCGAAACACCGGGGAGCTGTTTTTT
TRBJ2-3 NA TRBV27 NA CASSKDRDRHTQYF TGTGCCAGCAGCAAAGATCGAGACCGCCATACGCAGTATTTT
TRBJ1-5 few TRBV6-1 NA CASSLQGSNQPQHF TGTGCCAGCAGCTTACAGGGTAGCAATCAGCCCCAGCATTTT
TRBJ2-3 NA TRBV5-4 NA CASSLREGTDTQYF TGTGCCAGCAGCTTACGGGAAGGCACAGATACGCAGTATTTT
TRBJ2-6 many TRBV5-5 NA CASSFSLASGANVLTF TGTGCCAGCAGCTTTTCCTTAGCGTCTGGGGCCAACGTCCTGACTTTC
TRBJ2-1 NA TRBV9 TRBD2 CASTPLAGARNEQFF TGTGCCAGCACCCCACTAGCGGGAGCTCGGAATGAGCAGTTCTTC
TRBJ2-6 NA TRBV5-1 NA CASTSVSGANVLTF TGCGCCAGCACTTCGGTGTCTGGGGCCAACGTCCTGACTTTC
TRBJ2-1 few TRBV5-6 NA CASTHLRLDSYNEQFF TGTGCCAGCACCCATTTGCGGCTAGACTCCTACAATGAGCAGTTCTTC
TRBJ2-1 few TRBV9 NA CASSVAGAYNEQFF TGTGCCAGCAGCGTAGCGGGAGCGTACAATGAGCAGTTCTTC
TRBJ2-1 NA TRBV6-1 NA CASSEMYGMLNEQFF TGTGCCAGCAGTGAAATGTACGGGATGTTAAATGAGCAGTTCTTC
TRBJ2-2 few TRBV14 TRBD1 CASSRGGRELFF TGTGCCAGCAGCCGAGGGGGCCGGGAGCTGTTTTTT
TRBJ2-2 many TRBV11-2 NA CASSPNGPGELFF TGTGCCAGCAGCCCTAACGGCCCCGGGGAGCTGTTTTTT
TRBJ2-7 NA TRBV7-2 NA CASSSIGVWNYEQYF TGTGCCAGCAGCTCGATCGGGGTCTGGAACTACGAGCAGTACTTC
TRBJ2-4 many TRBV6-6 TRBD2 CASSPGTSIQYF TGTGCCAGCAGTCCCGGGACTAGCATTCAGTACTTC
TRBJ1-1 NA TRBV28 TRBD1 CASSRILQEYRGMNTEAFF TGTGCCAGCAGCCGGATTCTGCAGGAATACAGGGGAATGAACACTGAAGCTTTCTTT
TRBJ2-6 few TRBV7-9 NA CASRNAAGANVLTF TGTGCCAGCAGAAATGCGGCTGGGGCCAACGTCCTGACTTTC
TRBJ1-1 few TRBV5-1 NA CASSLDRVDTEAFF TGCGCCAGCAGCTTGGACAGGGTGGACACTGAAGCTTTCTTT
TRBJ2-1 NA TRBV9 NA CASSSRGDNEQFF TGTGCCAGCAGCAGCCGGGGAGACAATGAGCAGTTCTTC
TRBJ2-2 NA TRBV6-5 NA CAIRPNRDPGELFF TGTGCCATCAGACCCAACAGGGATCCCGGGGAGCTGTTTTTT
TRBJ2-6 few TRBV11-2 NA CASSLFGSSGANVLTF TGTGCCAGCAGCTTGTTCGGGAGCTCTGGGGCCAACGTCCTGACTTTC